A single sample is the source of the 13 T cell receptor beta chains below, sequenced in a study of T cell responses to AZD1222 COVID-19 vaccine. TCRdb keeps only in-frame clones here, not all; method: immunoSEQ multiplex PCR. The sample shows 95,000 to 110,000 clones, 80% to 90% of them seen only once. Source: peripheral blood, taken on day 0 of AZD1222 vaccination. The receptors shown here come from an adult in good health.

The chain uses TRBV5-4 and TRBJ2-7; TRBD2 matches 9 bases. CDR3 size: 17 residues. V trimming: 0 bases; J trimming: 0 bases; junction bases outside the gene matches: 7. Germline V gene sequence: CDR1 SGHNT, CDR2 YYREEE (reference sequence). CDR3 DNA: TGTGCCAGCAGCTTGGATCCTAGCGGGGTGCTCTCCTACGAGCAGTACTTC. Protein product: CASSLDPSGVLSYEQYF.

The J gene is TRBJ2-5, the V gene TRBV7-9; D assignment may be TRBD1 or TRBD2 (5 bases each). This CDR3 has 13 residues. V was shortened by 11 bases and J by 4 bases, with 17 bases between the two germline ends. From germline, CDR1 is SEHNR and CDR2 FQNEAQ (reference sequence). CDR3 DNA: TGTGCCGGGGGACGGGGTCAGGGAGAGACCCAGTACTTC. Amino acid sequence: CAGGRGQGETQYF.

This clone was seen more than once but under ten times. J is TRBJ2-2 and V is TRBV5-1; 8 bases are shared with TRBD1. The CDR3 is made up of 16 amino acids. Germline CDR1 SGHRS, CDR2 YFSETQ. The junction had 8 bases not matched to a gene; V was cut back by 3 bases and J by 4 bases. The DNA of the CDR3 is TGCGCCAGCAGCTCGCAGGGGACAGGACTCACCGGGGAGCTGTTTTTT. Its translation: CASSSQGTGLTGELFF.

This rearrangement joins TRBV28 to TRBJ1-6; TRBD1 matches at 7 bases. CDR3 length equals 15 residues. CDR1 and CDR2 from the germline V gene are MDHEN and SYDVKM. V lost 4 bases, J lost 8 bases, and 8 bases stayed unmatched. The CDR3 DNA reads TGTGCCAGCAGTTCGACAGGGTGGGGGGATTCACCCCTCCACTTT. It is translated as CASSSTGWGDSPLHF.

The chain carries TRBV4-2 and TRBJ2-7, with D unresolved. CDR3 length equals 15 residues. Germline lookup yields CDR1 LGHNA and CDR2 YNFKEQ. The germline V and J ends were trimmed by 4 bases and 3 bases, with 16 bases remaining between them. Written as DNA, the CDR3 is TGTGCCAGCAGCCTCAGAGTCACGACGGGCTACGAGCAGTACTTC. Translating gives CASSLRVTTGYEQYF.

The V and J genes are TRBV30 and TRBJ1-4; unclear D gene. With 4 bases removed from V and 10 bases from J, the gap between germline ends came to 10 bases. The germline CDR1 and CDR2 sequences are GTSNPN and SVGIG (reference sequence). The CDR3 is 11 residues long. The CDR3 loop is CAWTLDGKLFF. In DNA, the CDR3 is TGTGCCTGGACTCTTGACGGAAAACTGTTTTTT.

The chain carries TRBV7-2 and TRBJ2-7; 10 bases match TRBD1. This CDR3 has 15 residues. Germline trimming cut 4 bases from V and 3 bases from J; bases unmatched to any gene: 6. CDR1 SGHTA and CDR2 FQGNSA come from the germline V gene. The CDR3 nucleotides are TGTGCCAGCAGCTACCGACAGGGGGCGTACTACGAGCAGTACTTC. Protein product: CASSYRQGAYYEQYF. Based on the CDR3 plus reference TRBV7-2 and TRBJ2-7, the full variable domain is GAGVSQSPSNKVTEKGKDVELRCDPISGHTALYWYRQSLGQGLEFLIYFQGNSAPDKSGLPSDRFSAERTGGSVSTLTIQRTQQEDSAVYLCASSYRQGAYYEQYFGPGTRLTVT.

The rearrangement uses TRBV7-2 and TRBJ2-7; 8 bases match TRBD1. The CDR3 has 14 amino acids. After removal of 5 bases from V and 2 bases from J, the junction contained 5 bases not matched to a gene. The germline V gene encodes CDR1 SGHTA and CDR2 FQGNSA. The CDR3 DNA sequence: TGTGCCAGCAGCAGCAGGGGACAGGCCTACGAGCAGTACTTC. It encodes CASSSRGQAYEQYF. Supplemented by reference TRBV7-2 and TRBJ2-7, the full variable domain reads GAGVSQSPSNKVTEKGKDVELRCDPISGHTALYWYRQSLGQGLEFLIYFQGNSAPDKSGLPSDRFSAERTGGSVSTLTIQRTQQEDSAVYLCASSSRGQAYEQYFGPGTRLTVT.

V and J are TRBV20-1 and TRBJ1-5; no definite D call. Germline loops: CDR1 DFQATT, CDR2 SNEGSKA (reference sequence). The CDR3 totals 15 residues. Trimming removed 3 bases from V and 0 bases from J, with 12 bases in between. CDR3 amino acids: CSASFAGNSNQPQHF. For the CDR3, the DNA is TGCAGTGCTAGTTTTGCTGGTAATAGCAATCAGCCCCAGCATTTT.

This clone was picked up a small number of times. The rearrangement uses TRBV5-6 and TRBJ1-6, with D unresolved. Per the germline V gene, CDR1 is SGHDT and CDR2 is YYEEEE. The CDR3 runs 14 residues. Trimming cost V 6 bases and J 8 bases, with 15 bases left between them. The CDR3, as DNA: TGTGCCAGCATCTCCCGCGGAAGTTATTCACCCCTCCACTTT. Translating gives CASISRGSYSPLHF.

This clone was recorded once. The V gene is TRBV7-9, the J gene TRBJ1-3; D not certain. CDR1 is SEHNR and CDR2 is FQNEAQ in the germline V gene (reference sequence). This CDR3 region has 16 residues. V was trimmed by 4 bases and J by 0 bases, leaving 13 bases between them. The CDR3 sequence: CASSYPRVASGNTIYF. CDR3 DNA sequence: TGTGCCAGCAGCTACCCCCGGGTCGCCTCTGGAAACACCATATATTTT.

This chain links TRBV4-3 with TRBJ1-2; D remains unclear. Germline CDR1 LGHNA, CDR2 YSLEER. V lost 5 bases and J lost 0, with 13 bases in between. The CDR3 runs to 15 residues. The CDR3 loop is CASSKGTTTNYGYTF. The CDR3 DNA sequence: TGCGCCAGCAGCAAGGGCACGACCACTAACTATGGCTACACCTTC.

The V gene is TRBV9, the J gene TRBJ2-7, with D perhaps matching TRBD1 (5 bases). The length of the CDR3 is 14 residues. The germline V gene encodes CDR1 SGDLS and CDR2 YYNGEE. Deletions cut 1 base from V and 2 bases from J, with 10 bases between. The chain's CDR3 is CASSVQGTAYEQYF. The DNA of the CDR3 is TGTGCCAGCAGCGTACAGGGTACAGCCTACGAGCAGTACTTC.